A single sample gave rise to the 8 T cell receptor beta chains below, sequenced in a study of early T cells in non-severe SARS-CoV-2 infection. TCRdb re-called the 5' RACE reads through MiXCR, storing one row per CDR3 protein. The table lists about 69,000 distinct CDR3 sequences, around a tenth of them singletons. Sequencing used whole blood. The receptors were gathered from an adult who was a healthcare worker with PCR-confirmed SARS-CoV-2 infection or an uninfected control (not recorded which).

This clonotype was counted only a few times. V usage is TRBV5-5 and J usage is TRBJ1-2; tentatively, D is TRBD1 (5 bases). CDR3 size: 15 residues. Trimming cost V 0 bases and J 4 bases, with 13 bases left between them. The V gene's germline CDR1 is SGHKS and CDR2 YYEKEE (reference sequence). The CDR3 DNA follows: TGTGCCAGCAGCTTGGGGAGGGGTCCGATCTATGGCTACACCTTC. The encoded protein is CASSLGRGPIYGYTF.

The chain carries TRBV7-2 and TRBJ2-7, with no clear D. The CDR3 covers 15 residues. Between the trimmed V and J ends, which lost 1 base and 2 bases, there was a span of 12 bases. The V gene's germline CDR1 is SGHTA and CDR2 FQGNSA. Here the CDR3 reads CASSLGGYRAYEQYF. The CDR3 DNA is TGTGCCAGCAGCTTAGGGGGTTATAGGGCCTACGAGCAGTACTTC.

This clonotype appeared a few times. The CDR3 is CAWSAQGEGYTF. The CDR3, as DNA: TGTGCCTGGAGTGCACAGGGGGAAGGCTACACCTTC. V gene TRBV30 combines with J gene TRBJ1-2; 8 bases are shared with TRBD1. This CDR3 contains 12 residues. Trimming cost V 1 base and J 8 bases; bases outside gene matches: 3. The germline V gene encodes CDR1 GTSNPN and CDR2 SVGIG (reference sequence).

The CDR3 reads CASRPHSDSTYEQYF. In DNA, the CDR3 is TGTGCCAGCAGGCCTCATAGTGACAGCACCTACGAGCAGTACTTC. The rearrangement links TRBV12-3 or TRBV12-4 to TRBJ2-7; D may be TRBD1 (5 bases). The CDR3 extends over 15 amino acids. V was clipped by 6 bases and J by 2 bases, with 17 bases between them.

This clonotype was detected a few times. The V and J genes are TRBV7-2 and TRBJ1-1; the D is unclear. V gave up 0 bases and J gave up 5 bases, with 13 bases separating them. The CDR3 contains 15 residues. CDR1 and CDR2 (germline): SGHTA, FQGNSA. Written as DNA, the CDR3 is TGTGCCAGCAGCTTAGCGTCGGACTTGGATACTGAAGCTTTCTTT. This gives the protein CASSLASDLDTEAFF.

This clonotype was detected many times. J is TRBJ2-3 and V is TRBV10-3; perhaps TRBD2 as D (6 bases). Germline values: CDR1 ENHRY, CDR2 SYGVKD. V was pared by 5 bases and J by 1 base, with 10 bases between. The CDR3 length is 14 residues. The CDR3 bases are TGTGCCATCAGTACGGGAGCGGGCACAGATACGCAGTATTTT. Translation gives CAISTGAGTDTQYF.

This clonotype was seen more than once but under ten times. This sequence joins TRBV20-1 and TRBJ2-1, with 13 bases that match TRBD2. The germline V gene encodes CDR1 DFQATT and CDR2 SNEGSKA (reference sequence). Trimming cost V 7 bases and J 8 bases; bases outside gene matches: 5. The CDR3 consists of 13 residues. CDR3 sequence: CSGRTSGSYEQFF. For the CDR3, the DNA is TGCAGTGGCAGGACTAGCGGGAGCTATGAGCAGTTCTTC.

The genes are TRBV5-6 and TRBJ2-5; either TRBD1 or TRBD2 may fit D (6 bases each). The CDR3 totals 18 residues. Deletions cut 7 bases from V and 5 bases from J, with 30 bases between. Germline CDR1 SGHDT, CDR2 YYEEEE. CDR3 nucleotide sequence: TGTGCCAGCTTTATCTGGGGAGGAGGGGGAGCTTCGGAGGAGACCCAGTACTTC. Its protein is CASFIWGGGGASEETQYF. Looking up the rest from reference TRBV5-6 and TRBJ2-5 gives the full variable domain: DAGVTQSPTHLIKTRGQQVTLRCSPKSGHDTVSWYQQALGQGPQFIFQYYEEEERQRGNFPDRFSGHQFPNYSSELNVNALLLGDSALYLCASFIWGGGGASEETQYFGPGTRLLVL.